The clone carrying this T cell receptor (beta chain) appeared once. What it binds is not known. The nonmyeloablative bone marrow transplants came from related graft donors, with transient mixed chimerism. Thawed PBMCs were FACS-sorted into unstimulated CD4+CD25+CD127- regulatory T cells, CD4+CD25- non-regulatory cells, CD4 and CD8 cells. CDR1 and CDR2 from the germline V gene are SQVTM and ANQGSEA. The CDR3 sequence is 11 residues long. V was pared by 6 bases and J by 8 bases, with 13 bases between. Profiling relied on immunoSEQ multiplex PCR, and the TCRdb table lists in-frame clones only, not all of them. The sample has about 64,000 clones, more than 75% seen once. These data belong to a study of Tregs in tolerant kidney transplant recipients. General study findings and limits: Few patients were studied, so findings need validation in larger groups. Nucleotide sequences could not be compared across some patients' samples due to primer changes. Tolerant patients' donor-specific Tregs expanded beyond overall Tregs, suggesting antigen-driven growth.

V and J are TRBV29-1 and TRBJ1-1, with TRBD1 as a possible D gene (5 bases). The specimen comprised CD4+ T cells from blood (PBMCs), sampled 6 months after the transplant. This receptor was identified in a human patient who received a combined kidney and bone marrow transplant. Some T cells may trace back to the graft donor. The CDR3 sequence: CSVERRGEAFF. CDR3 DNA: TGCAGCGTCGAGAGGAGGGGAGAAGCTTTCTTT.